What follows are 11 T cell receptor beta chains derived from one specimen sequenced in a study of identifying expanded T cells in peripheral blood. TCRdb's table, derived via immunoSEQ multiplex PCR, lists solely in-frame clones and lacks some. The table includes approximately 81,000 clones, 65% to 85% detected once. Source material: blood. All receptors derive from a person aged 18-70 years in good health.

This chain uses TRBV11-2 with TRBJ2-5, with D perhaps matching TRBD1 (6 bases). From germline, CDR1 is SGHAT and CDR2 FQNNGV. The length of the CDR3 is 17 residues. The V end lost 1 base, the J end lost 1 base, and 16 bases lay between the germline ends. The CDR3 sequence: CASSLGRGQPFQETQYF. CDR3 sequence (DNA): TGTGCCAGCAGCTTAGGCCGAGGACAGCCATTCCAAGAGACCCAGTACTTC.

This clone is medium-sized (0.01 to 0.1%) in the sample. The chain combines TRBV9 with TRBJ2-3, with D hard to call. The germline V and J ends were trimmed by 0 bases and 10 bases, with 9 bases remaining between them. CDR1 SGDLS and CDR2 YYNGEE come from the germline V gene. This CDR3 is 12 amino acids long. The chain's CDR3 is CASSVDSPPQYF. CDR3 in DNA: TGTGCCAGCAGCGTAGATAGTCCCCCGCAGTATTTT.

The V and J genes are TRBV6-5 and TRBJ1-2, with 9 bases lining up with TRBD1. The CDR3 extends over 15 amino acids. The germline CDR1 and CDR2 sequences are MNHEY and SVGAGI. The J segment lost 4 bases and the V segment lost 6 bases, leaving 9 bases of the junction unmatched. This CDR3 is CASSRRQGDVYGYTF. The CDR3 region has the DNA TGTGCCAGCAGCAGAAGACAGGGGGATGTCTATGGCTACACCTTC.

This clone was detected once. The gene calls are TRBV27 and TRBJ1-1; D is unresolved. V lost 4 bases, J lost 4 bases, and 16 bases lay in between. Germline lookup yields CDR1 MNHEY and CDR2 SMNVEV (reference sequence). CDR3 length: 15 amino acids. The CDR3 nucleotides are TGTGCCAGCAGTTCTTACGGGGAGGTGTCCACTGAAGCTTTCTTT. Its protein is CASSSYGEVSTEAFF.

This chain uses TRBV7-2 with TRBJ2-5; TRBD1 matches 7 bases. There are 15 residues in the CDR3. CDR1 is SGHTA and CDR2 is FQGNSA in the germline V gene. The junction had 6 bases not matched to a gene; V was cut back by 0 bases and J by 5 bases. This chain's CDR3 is CASSLAVGTAETQYF. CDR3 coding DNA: TGTGCCAGCAGCTTAGCGGTTGGGACAGCGGAGACCCAGTACTTC.

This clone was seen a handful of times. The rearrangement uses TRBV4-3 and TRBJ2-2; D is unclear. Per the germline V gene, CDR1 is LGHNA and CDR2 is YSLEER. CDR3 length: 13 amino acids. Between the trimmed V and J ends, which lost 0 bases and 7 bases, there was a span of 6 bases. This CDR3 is CASSQETGGELFF. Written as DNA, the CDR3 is TGCGCCAGCAGCCAAGAAACGGGCGGGGAGCTGTTTTTT.

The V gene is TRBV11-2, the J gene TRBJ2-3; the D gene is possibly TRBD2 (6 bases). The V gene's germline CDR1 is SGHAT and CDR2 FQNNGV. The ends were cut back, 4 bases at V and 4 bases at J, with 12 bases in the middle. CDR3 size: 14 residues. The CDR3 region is CASSWGTSSDTQYF. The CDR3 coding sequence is TGTGCCAGCAGCTGGGGGACTTCCTCAGATACGCAGTATTTT.

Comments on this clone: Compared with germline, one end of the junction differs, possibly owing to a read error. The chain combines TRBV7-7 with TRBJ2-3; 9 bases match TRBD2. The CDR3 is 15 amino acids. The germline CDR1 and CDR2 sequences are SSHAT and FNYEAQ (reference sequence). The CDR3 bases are TGTGCTAGCAGCCCCGGACTAGCGAACACAGATACGCAGTATTTT. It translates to CASSPGLANTDTQYF.

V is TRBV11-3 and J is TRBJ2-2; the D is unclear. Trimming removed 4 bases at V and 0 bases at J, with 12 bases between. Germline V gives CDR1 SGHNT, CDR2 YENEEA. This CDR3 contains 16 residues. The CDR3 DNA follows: TGTGCCAGCAGCTCAACCCCGTTCGCGAACACCGGGGAGCTGTTTTTT. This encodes CASSSTPFANTGELFF.

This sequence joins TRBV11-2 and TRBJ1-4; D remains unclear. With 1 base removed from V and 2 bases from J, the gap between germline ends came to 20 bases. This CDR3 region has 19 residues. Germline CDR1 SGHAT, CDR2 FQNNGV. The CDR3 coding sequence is TGTGCCAGCAGCTTAGGGGTCTTGATGGGAAGCGGGACTAATGAAAAACTGTTTTTT. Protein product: CASSLGVLMGSGTNEKLFF.

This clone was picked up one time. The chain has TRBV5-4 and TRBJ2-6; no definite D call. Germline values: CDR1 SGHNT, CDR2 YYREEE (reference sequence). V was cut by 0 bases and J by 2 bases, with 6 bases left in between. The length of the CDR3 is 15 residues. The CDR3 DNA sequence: TGTGCCAGCAGCTTGGGTCAAACTGGGGCCAACGTCCTGACTTTC. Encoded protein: CASSLGQTGANVLTF.